This TCR beta chain was captured by sequencing in a study of blood T cell repertoires in COVID-19. Study in general: Sites across the United States, Italy and Spain contributed samples from acute and convalescent COVID-19. Sources were T cells, B-cell-depleted T cells, or PBMCs; the material itself was cDNA or gDNA.

This clone was counted only a few times. Only in-frame clones appear in the TCRdb table, and some are missing; sequencing was by immunoSEQ multiplex PCR. This table holds over 250,000 clones, approximately 85% found once. The CDR3 consists of 15 residues. The germline CDR1 and CDR2 sequences are MNHEY and SMNVEV (reference sequence). V gave up 6 bases and J gave up 5 bases, with 20 bases separating them. V gene TRBV27 combines with J gene TRBJ2-7; the D gene is possibly TRBD1 (6 bases). Sequenced sample: peripheral blood. The TCR was taken from a woman aged 65 to 85 with acute or convalescent COVID-19. CDR3 in amino acids: CASSPPSTGLDEQYF. The DNA for the CDR3 is TGTGCCAGCAGCCCCCCATCGACAGGTTTGGACGAGCAGTACTTC.